The rows below give T cell receptor beta chains drawn from one sample of a study of blood T cells in healthy people across ages. TCRdb reanalysed the 5' RACE reads using MiXCR and keeps one entry per CDR3 protein. The sample lists hundreds of thousands of distinct CDR3 sequences; roughly a quarter were seen once. This sample was shared with a second study, whose subject was T cells of mothers and their children.

The sequencing sample was made of blood. These receptors all come from a boy younger than 10 in good health. The CDR3 runs from the conserved cysteine through the conserved F or W. Each record gives: clone size, V gene, J gene, D gene, CDR3 DNA, CDR3 protein. D genes are given only for firm matches. Where a row states a size, it is once, few, many or the class of an expanded clone; other rows omit it.

>-|TRBV27|TRBJ2-7|-
TGTGCCAGCAGTTTAAACCCCCAACCAGGCGGGTACGAGCAGTACTTC
CASSLNPQPGGYEQYF
>-|TRBV7-3|TRBJ1-6|-
TGTGCCAGCAGCTTAACCAAGAATTCACCCCTCCACTTT
CASSLTKNSPLHF
>few|TRBV7-2|TRBJ2-7|-
TGTGCCAGCAGCCCAGCCGCCTACGAGCAGTACTTC
CASSPAAYEQYF
>few|TRBV12-3/TRBV12-4|TRBJ2-2|TRBD1
TGTGCCAGCAGTTTATCCAGGGGGCCCACCGGGGAGCTGTTTTTT
CASSLSRGPTGELFF
>-|TRBV3-1|TRBJ2-5|TRBD2
TGTGCCAGCAGCCAAGATCCGGTCGGGACTAGCGGGGGAGAGACCCAGTACTTC
CASSQDPVGTSGGETQYF
>few|TRBV5-5|TRBJ2-2|-
TGTGCCAGCAGCTTCCCCATCGACACCGGGGAGCTGTTTTTT
CASSFPIDTGELFF
>few|TRBV5-1|TRBJ2-1|TRBD2
TGCGCCAGCAGCGCCCCGAGCGGGATCGGGGAGCAGTTCTTC
CASSAPSGIGEQFF
>-|TRBV7-2|TRBJ1-1|-
TGTGCCAGCAGCTTAAATACGGGGCCTGAAGCTTTCTTT
CASSLNTGPEAFF
>-|TRBV3-1|TRBJ2-1|-
TGCGCCAGCAGCCAAGATTCGTGGACCTCTGGCTACTACAATGAGCAGTTCTTC
CASSQDSWTSGYYNEQFF
>few|TRBV12-3/TRBV12-4|TRBJ2-7|TRBD2
TGTGCCAGCAGTTTTATTAGCGGGAGAGTCAACGAGCAGTACTTC
CASSFISGRVNEQYF
>few|TRBV5-4|TRBJ2-5|TRBD2
TGTGCCAGCAGCTTGGTAGCGGGAGTAGATGAGACCCAGTACTTC
CASSLVAGVDETQYF
>-|TRBV5-5|TRBJ2-5|-
TGTGCCAGCAGCTGGTGGAGAGCGGAAGAGCAGTACTTC
CASSWWRAEEQYF
>-|TRBV14|TRBJ2-1|-
TGTGCCAGCAGCCAAGGGCGGGGTCGTCTGCTCTACAATGAGCAGTTCTTC
CASSQGRGRLLYNEQFF
>few|TRBV20-1|TRBJ2-7|-
TGCAGTGCTAGCTCCGGGACTGCCCCAAACGGGCAGTACTTC
CSASSGTAPNGQYF
>few|TRBV19|TRBJ2-7|TRBD1
TGTGCCAGTAGTAACCCGGGACAGGGGCTCTACGAGCAGTACTTC
CASSNPGQGLYEQYF
>-|TRBV4-1|TRBJ2-3|-
TGCGCCAGCAGCCGGGCCACTACGGGTAGCACAGATACGCAGTATTTT
CASSRATTGSTDTQYF
>few|TRBV29-1|TRBJ1-4|-
TGCAGCGTTCGGAGGGCTAATGAAAAACTGTTTTTT
CSVRRANEKLFF
>many|TRBV12-3/TRBV12-4|TRBJ2-3|-
TGTGCCAGCAGCCCCCGCACAGATACGCAGTATTTT
CASSPRTDTQYF
>few|TRBV7-2|TRBJ2-2|-
TGTGCCAGCAGCTTAGTTTTTCGTGAGATGAACACCGGGGAGCTGTTTTTT
CASSLVFREMNTGELFF
>few|TRBV10-3|TRBJ2-5|-
TGTGCCATCAGGGGCGTAGGCACGGTCCAAGAGACCCAGTACTTC
CAIRGVGTVQETQYF
>-|TRBV29-1|TRBJ1-1|-
TGCAGCGTTGAAGATTCGGCGTTATTAACTTTCTTT
CSVEDSALLTFF
>-|TRBV12-3/TRBV12-4|TRBJ1-5|-
TGTGCCAGCAGTTATGGAGGGAGCAATCAGCCCCAGCATTTT
CASSYGGSNQPQHF
>-|TRBV3-1|TRBJ1-5|-
TGTGCCAGCAGCCAAGTCTTTGAAACGCCTGGTTTTCATCAGCCCCAGCATTTT
CASSQVFETPGFHQPQHF
>-|TRBV7-9|TRBJ2-1|TRBD2
TGTGCCAGCAGCTTGTATGCCGGGACTAGCGGGGGGTTGGGTGAGCAGTTCTTC
CASSLYAGTSGGLGEQFF
>many|TRBV28|TRBJ2-7|TRBD2
TGTGCCAGCAGTTTCGCGGGAGAGGGCTACGAGCAGTACTTC
CASSFAGEGYEQYF
>-|TRBV10-2|TRBJ2-7|TRBD1
TGCGCCAGCAGTGAACGGGTGGGGACAGGGTCCTACGAGCAGTACTTC
CASSERVGTGSYEQYF
>few|TRBV18|TRBJ2-5|-
TGTGCCAGCTCCCCCGGTTGGGGTCCGGAGACCCAGTACTTC
CASSPGWGPETQYF
>-|TRBV10-3|TRBJ2-5|-
TGTGCCATCAGTGATCTTGGCGGGGGCCCAGAGACCCAGTACTTC
CAISDLGGGPETQYF
>-|TRBV5-8|TRBJ2-7|TRBD2
TGTGCCAGCAGCTCCCGACCGGGAAGCGGGAGAGCCTACGAGCAGTACTTC
CASSSRPGSGRAYEQYF
>many|TRBV25-1|TRBJ2-2|TRBD2
TGTGCCAGCAGTGATAGCGGGAGGGACACCGGGGAGCTGTTTTTT
CASSDSGRDTGELFF
>-|TRBV11-2|TRBJ2-1|TRBD2
TGTGCCAGCAGCTGGACTAGCGGTGGTGAGCAGTTCTTC
CASSWTSGGEQFF
>once|TRBV7-2|TRBJ2-7|TRBD2
TGTGCCAGCAGCTCCGGCTTACTAGCGGGAGGAATCTACGAGCAGTACTTC
CASSSGLLAGGIYEQYF
>-|TRBV19|TRBJ2-3|-
TGTGCCAGTAGTATCGGACTTGCCACAGATACGCAGTATTTT
CASSIGLATDTQYF
>-|TRBV5-1|TRBJ1-1|-
TGCGCCAGCAGCTACGCAGGGCGTGGTACTGAAGCTTTCTTT
CASSYAGRGTEAFF
>-|TRBV12-3/TRBV12-4|TRBJ2-2|-
TGTGCCAGCAGTTTAGTGGTAGGGCGTCTTTGGACCGGGGAGCTGTTTTTT
CASSLVVGRLWTGELFF
>few|TRBV29-1|TRBJ2-7|-
TGCAGCGTTGAGGTGCAGGATATTACCTACGAGCAGTACTTC
CSVEVQDITYEQYF
>-|TRBV29-1|TRBJ2-3|TRBD2
TGCAGCGTAGACGGGACTAGCGATGGGACCACAGATACGCAGTATTTT
CSVDGTSDGTTDTQYF
>few|TRBV6-2/TRBV6-3|TRBJ2-1|-
TGTGCCAGCCGAAACCCCCCGGGAGAGTACAATGAGCAGTTCTTC
CASRNPPGEYNEQFF
>-|TRBV20-1|TRBJ1-3|-
TGCAGTGCTAGGTCGGGATTTCGAAACACCATATATTTT
CSARSGFRNTIYF
>-|TRBV27|TRBJ1-1|-
TGTGCCAGCAGTTTCAGTCAGGGCAGAACTGAAGCTTTCTTT
CASSFSQGRTEAFF
>-|TRBV5-4|TRBJ2-5|TRBD2
TGTGCCAGCAGCCCCCCTGGGACTAGCGGGAGCGAGACCCAGTACTTC
CASSPPGTSGSETQYF
>few|TRBV5-4|TRBJ2-5|-
TGTGCCAGCAGCTTGGAAGGTGGGAGTGGTAAAGAGACCCAGTACTTC
CASSLEGGSGKETQYF
>-|TRBV2|TRBJ1-1|-
TGTGCCAGCAGTCCCCGGGGACGGCCGATGAACACTGAAGCTTTCTTT
CASSPRGRPMNTEAFF
>few|TRBV7-9|TRBJ2-1|-
TGTGCCAGCAGCTTAGGGGGGCCCTTCCCCTCCTACAATGAGCAGTTCTTC
CASSLGGPFPSYNEQFF